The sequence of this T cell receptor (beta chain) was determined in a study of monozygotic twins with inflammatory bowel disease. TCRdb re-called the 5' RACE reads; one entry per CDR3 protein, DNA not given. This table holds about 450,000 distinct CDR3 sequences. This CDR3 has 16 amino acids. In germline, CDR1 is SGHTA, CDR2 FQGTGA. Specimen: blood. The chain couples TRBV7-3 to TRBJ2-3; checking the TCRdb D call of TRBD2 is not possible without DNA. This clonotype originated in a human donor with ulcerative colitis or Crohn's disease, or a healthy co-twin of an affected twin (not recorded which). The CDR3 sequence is CASSPRLAGGLGTQYF. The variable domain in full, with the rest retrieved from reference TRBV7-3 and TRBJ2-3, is GAGVSQTPSNKVTEKGKYVELRCDPISGHTALYWYRQSLGQGPEFLIYFQGTGAADDSGLPNDRFFAVRPEGSVSTLKIQRTERGDSAVYLCASSPRLAGGLGTQYFGPGTRLTVL.